This is a list of T cell receptor beta chains from one sample in a study of T cell clones after liver transplantation. Libraries were prepared by immunoSEQ multiplex PCR; TCRdb keeps only in-frame clonotypes and omits some of them. The repertoire holds 40,000 to 55,000 clones, roughly 71% seen once, with 9.5% to 10% in the top ten. The source material was CD4+ T cells from blood, sampled 54 months after liver transplant. The source is a human patient who received a liver transplant. Some of the T cells might come from the graft donor. CDR3s include the opening cysteine and the closing phenylalanine or tryptophan. Each record gives: CDR3 DNA, CDR3 protein, D gene, V gene, J gene, clone size. A D gene is named only where the DNA matches it firmly. The size field is filled for only some rows; it gives once, few, many or a size class.

CDR3 DNA: TGCGCCAGCAGCCTTGGGTTTTACCAAGAGACCCAGTACTTC
CDR3 protein: CASSLGFYQETQYF
D gene: .
V gene: TRBV5-1
J gene: TRBJ2-5
clone size: .

CDR3 DNA: TGTGCCAGCAGCTCCAATTCACCCCTCCACTTT
CDR3 protein: CASSSNSPLHF
D gene: .
V gene: TRBV11-2
J gene: TRBJ1-6
clone size: many

CDR3 DNA: TGTGCCAGCAGTGAATGGGACAGGGCAGACTATGGCTACACCTTC
CDR3 protein: CASSEWDRADYGYTF
D gene: TRBD1
V gene: TRBV2
J gene: TRBJ1-2
clone size: .

CDR3 DNA: TGTGCCAGCAGCTTTAAGGGGGGGCAACGCGAGCAGTACTTC
CDR3 protein: CASSFKGGQREQYF
D gene: .
V gene: TRBV7-9
J gene: TRBJ2-7
clone size: .

CDR3 DNA: TGTGCCAGCAGCCAACTAGCGGGGGGCGGGACAGATACGCAGTATTTT
CDR3 protein: CASSQLAGGGTDTQYF
D gene: TRBD2
V gene: TRBV7-9
J gene: TRBJ2-3
clone size: .

CDR3 DNA: TGCGCCAGCAGTGAGACAACTAATTCACCCCTCCACTTT
CDR3 protein: CASSETTNSPLHF
D gene: .
V gene: TRBV10-1
J gene: TRBJ1-6
clone size: .

CDR3 DNA: TGTGCCAGCAGTGAAGGTGGGGGGCTCAACTATGGCTACACCTTC
CDR3 protein: CASSEGGGLNYGYTF
D gene: .
V gene: TRBV6-1
J gene: TRBJ1-2
clone size: .

CDR3 DNA: TGTGCCAGCAGTTTATTAGGTCAGGGGGACTATGGCTACACCTTC
CDR3 protein: CASSLLGQGDYGYTF
D gene: TRBD1
V gene: TRBV28
J gene: TRBJ1-2
clone size: few

CDR3 DNA: TGTGCCAGCAGGTCCCAGGGAAGCACTGAAGCTTTCTTT
CDR3 protein: CASRSQGSTEAFF
D gene: .
V gene: TRBV5-5
J gene: TRBJ1-1
clone size: few

CDR3 DNA: TGTGCCAGCAGCTTGGATTCAGGGAACTATGGCTACACCTTC
CDR3 protein: CASSLDSGNYGYTF
D gene: .
V gene: TRBV5-4
J gene: TRBJ1-2
clone size: .

CDR3 DNA: TGTGCCAGCAGTCAGAACAGGGGAGATACGCAGTATTTT
CDR3 protein: CASSQNRGDTQYF
D gene: TRBD1
V gene: TRBV6-1
J gene: TRBJ2-3
clone size: .

CDR3 DNA: TGTGCCAGCAGTTTTCATGGAGGAGCCTACGAGCAGTACTTC
CDR3 protein: CASSFHGGAYEQYF
D gene: .
V gene: TRBV28
J gene: TRBJ2-7
clone size: .

CDR3 DNA: TGTGCCAGCAGGCTAGCGGGGGGCACAGATACGCAGTATTTT
CDR3 protein: CASRLAGGTDTQYF
D gene: TRBD2
V gene: TRBV6-8
J gene: TRBJ2-3
clone size: .

CDR3 DNA: TGCGCCAGCAGCTTGGAAGTCAGGGCTTCGAACACTGAAGCTTTCTTT
CDR3 protein: CASSLEVRASNTEAFF
D gene: .
V gene: TRBV5-1
J gene: TRBJ1-1
clone size: .

CDR3 DNA: TGTGCCAGCAGCAAAAGCCCACCGGGACAGGGCCGGGCTAATGAAAAACTGTTTTTT
CDR3 protein: CASSKSPPGQGRANEKLFF
D gene: .
V gene: TRBV21-1
J gene: TRBJ1-4
clone size: .